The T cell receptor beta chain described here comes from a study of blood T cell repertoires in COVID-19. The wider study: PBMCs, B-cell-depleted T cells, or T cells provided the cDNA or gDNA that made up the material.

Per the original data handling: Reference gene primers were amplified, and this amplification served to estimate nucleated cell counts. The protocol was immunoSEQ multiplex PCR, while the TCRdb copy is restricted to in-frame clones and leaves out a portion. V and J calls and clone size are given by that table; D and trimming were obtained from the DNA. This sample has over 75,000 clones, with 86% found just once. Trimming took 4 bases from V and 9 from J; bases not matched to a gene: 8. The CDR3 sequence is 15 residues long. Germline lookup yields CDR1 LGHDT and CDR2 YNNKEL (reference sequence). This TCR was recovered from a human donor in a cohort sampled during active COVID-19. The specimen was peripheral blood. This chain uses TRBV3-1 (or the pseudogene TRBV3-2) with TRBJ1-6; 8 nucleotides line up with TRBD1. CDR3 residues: CASSPPGQGTSPLHF. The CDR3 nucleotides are TGTGCCAGCAGCCCCCCTGGACAGGGAACTTCACCCCTCCACTTT.